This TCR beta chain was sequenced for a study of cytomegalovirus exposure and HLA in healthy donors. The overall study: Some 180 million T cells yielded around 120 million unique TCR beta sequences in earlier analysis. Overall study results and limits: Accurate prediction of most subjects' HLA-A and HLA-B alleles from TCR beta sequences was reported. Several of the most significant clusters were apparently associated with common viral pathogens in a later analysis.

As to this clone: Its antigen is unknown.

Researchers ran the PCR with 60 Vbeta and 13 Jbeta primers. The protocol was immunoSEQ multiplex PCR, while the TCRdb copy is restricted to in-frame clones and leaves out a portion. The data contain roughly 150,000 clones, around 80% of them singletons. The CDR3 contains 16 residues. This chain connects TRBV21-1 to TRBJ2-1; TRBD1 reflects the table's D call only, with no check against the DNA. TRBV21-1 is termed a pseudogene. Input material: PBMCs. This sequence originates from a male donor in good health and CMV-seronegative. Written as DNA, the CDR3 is TGTGCCAGCAGCAATGCAGGGGGCTTACCCTACAATGAGCAGTTCTTC. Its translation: CASSNAGGLPYNEQFF.